This T cell receptor (beta chain) is drawn from a study of PD-1 blockade in classical Hodgkin lymphoma. Indicated time point: cycle 4 day 1 (C4D1), after more than five weeks of nivolumab. Every patient had relapsed following autologous stem cell transplantation, and cohorts differed in brentuximab vedotin exposure. J lost 9 bases, V lost 6 bases, and 6 bases had no gene match. This CDR3 region has 14 residues. In germline, CDR1 is MRHNA, CDR2 SNTAGT. This clone was detected only once. Its antigen is still unknown. This table comes from immunoSEQ multiplex PCR, and its TCRdb copy is limited to in-frame clones, with some not included. The sample records some 93,000 clones, 75% to 85% being singletons. Study-level points and caveats: Differences between repertoires have undefined causes, possibly disease activity or prior therapy. Anyone who began nivolumab under 1 year after ASCT was excluded. Complete responders' diversity at baseline resembled that of newly diagnosed patients.

The receptor was derived from a human donor with classical Hodgkin lymphoma. The starting material was peripheral blood mononuclear cells (PBMCs), obtained before the fourth cycle of nivolumab. This chain connects TRBV6-4 to TRBJ2-1; 12 bases are shared with TRBD2. The CDR3 DNA is TGTGCCAGCAGCCTGACTAGCGGGAGAAGTGAGCAGTTCTTC. Protein sequence: CASSLTSGRSEQFF.